This TCR beta chain was captured by sequencing in a study of identical twins. Broader study findings: The study based its conclusions on cross-sectional statistical analysis and did not follow the same donors. Insertions were fewer in abundant cord blood beta clonotypes, whereas memory repertoires showed none of this pattern. Invariant T cells like MAIT and iNKT could partly confound the zero-insertion analyses.

Concerning this clonotype: Antigen specificity is unknown.

In TCRdb, the 5' RACE reads were re-called with MiXCR into one record per CDR3 protein. This table has approximately 890,000 distinct CDR3 sequences, about 12% appearing once. These data are also associated with another study on yellow fever vaccine responses in identical twins. That paper adds: Twins' vaccine T cell response reportedly seemed partly convergent, partly personalized.

This clonotype originated in a woman aged 18-29 years in good health. Sequenced sample: PBMCs.

The CDR3 nucleotides are TGTGCCAGCAATGGAGGATCTCTAAACACAGATACGCAGTATTTT. It codes for CASNGGSLNTDTQYF. The chain combines TRBV28 with TRBJ2-3, with D maybe TRBD2 (5 bases). CDR3 length: 15 residues. Germline CDR1 is MDHEN and CDR2 is SYDVKM. Trimming took off 7 bases at V and 2 bases at J, with 16 bases between the two ends.